This record covers a single T cell receptor beta chain. Its antigen is currently unknown. Time point meaning: persistent/refractory GD, antithyroid drugs over 5 years with positive TRAb. The TCR library used RNA extracted from PBMCs. Patients with Graves' disease were diagnosed by American Thyroid Association guidelines. This entry is derived from a study of regulatory T cells in long-lasting Graves disease. The germline V gene encodes CDR1 LGHDT and CDR2 YNNKEL (reference sequence). The V gene lost 4 bases and the J gene lost 5 bases, with 14 bases spanning the gap. The CDR3 length is 15 residues. Study outcomes and limitations: It is possible that accuracy was reduced by the small size of the sample. Persistent disease was associated with favored TRBV28 usage and with favored use of TRBJ1-2 and TRBJ2-5.

The TCR beta library used iRepertoire HTBI primers with Arm-PCR amplification of CDR3. Original handling: Identified across the samples were over 50 TRBV segments and about 15 TRBJ segments. MiXCR was run by TCRdb on the multiplex PCR reads, yielding one entry per CDR3 protein. The V and J calls here are based on TCRdb, not the publication. Altogether 650,000 to 850,000 distinct CDR3 sequences are present, 25% to 35% being singletons, with the ten largest covering 42%. This TCR was recovered from a female donor with Graves disease. Sequenced here: peripheral blood mononuclear cells (PBMCs), sampled when the disease was refractory, from a patient treated with antithyroid drugs. The V and J genes are TRBV3-1 and TRBJ2-2, with D perhaps matching TRBD2 (6 bases). CDR3 bases: TGTGCCAGCAGCCTGCCTAGCGACAGAACCGGGGAGCTGTTTTTT. It yields the protein CASSLPSDRTGELFF.